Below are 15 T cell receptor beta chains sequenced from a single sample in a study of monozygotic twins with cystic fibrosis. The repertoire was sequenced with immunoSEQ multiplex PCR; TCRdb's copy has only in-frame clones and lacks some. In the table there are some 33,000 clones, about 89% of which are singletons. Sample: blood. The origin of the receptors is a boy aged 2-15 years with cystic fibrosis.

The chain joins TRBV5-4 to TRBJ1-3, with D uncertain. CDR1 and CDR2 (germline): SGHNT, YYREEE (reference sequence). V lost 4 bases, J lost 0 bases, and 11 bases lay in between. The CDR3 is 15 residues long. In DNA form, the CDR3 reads TGTGCCAGCAGCCATGGTCCTTACTCTGGAAACACCATATATTTT. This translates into CASSHGPYSGNTIYF.

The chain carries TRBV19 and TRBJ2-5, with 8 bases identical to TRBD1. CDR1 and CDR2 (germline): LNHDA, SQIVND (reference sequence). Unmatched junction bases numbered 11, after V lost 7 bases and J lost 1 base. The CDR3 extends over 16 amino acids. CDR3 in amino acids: CASTNTAGGGQETQYF. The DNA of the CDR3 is TGTGCCAGTACCAATACGGCAGGGGGCGGCCAAGAGACCCAGTACTTC.

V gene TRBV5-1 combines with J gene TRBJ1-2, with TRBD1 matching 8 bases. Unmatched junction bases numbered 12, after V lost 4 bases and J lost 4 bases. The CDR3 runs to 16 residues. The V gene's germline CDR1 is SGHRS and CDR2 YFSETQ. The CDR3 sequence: CASSTFWTGSFYGYTF. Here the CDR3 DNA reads TGCGCCAGCAGCACCTTCTGGACAGGGTCCTTCTATGGCTACACCTTC.

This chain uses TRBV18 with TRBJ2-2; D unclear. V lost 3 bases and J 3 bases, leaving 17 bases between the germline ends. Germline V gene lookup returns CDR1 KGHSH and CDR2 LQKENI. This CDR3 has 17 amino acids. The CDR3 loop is CASSPAVYQTYTGELFF. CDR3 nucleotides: TGTGCCAGCTCACCGGCAGTTTACCAAACCTACACCGGGGAGCTGTTTTTT.

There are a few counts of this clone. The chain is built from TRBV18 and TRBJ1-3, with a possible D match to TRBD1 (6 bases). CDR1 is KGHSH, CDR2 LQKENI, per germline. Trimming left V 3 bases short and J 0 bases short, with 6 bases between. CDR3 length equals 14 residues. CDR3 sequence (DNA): TGTGCCAGCTCACCCAGGGGCTCTGGAAACACCATATATTTT. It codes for CASSPRGSGNTIYF.

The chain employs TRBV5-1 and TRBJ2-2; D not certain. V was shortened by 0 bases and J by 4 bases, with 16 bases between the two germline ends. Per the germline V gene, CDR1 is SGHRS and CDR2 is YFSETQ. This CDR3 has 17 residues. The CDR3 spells CASSLEGRILSTGELFF. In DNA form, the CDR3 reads TGCGCCAGCAGCTTGGAGGGCAGAATTCTCAGCACCGGGGAGCTGTTTTTT.

The CDR3 spells CASSTGYQETQYF. The DNA for the CDR3 is TGTGCCAGCAGCACAGGGTACCAAGAGACCCAGTACTTC. The chain employs TRBV5-6 and TRBJ2-5; possibly TRBD1 for D (6 bases). CDR3 size: 13 residues. The germline V and J ends were trimmed by 4 bases and 0 bases, with 7 bases remaining between them. Germline CDR1 reads SGHDT; CDR2 reads YYEEEE.

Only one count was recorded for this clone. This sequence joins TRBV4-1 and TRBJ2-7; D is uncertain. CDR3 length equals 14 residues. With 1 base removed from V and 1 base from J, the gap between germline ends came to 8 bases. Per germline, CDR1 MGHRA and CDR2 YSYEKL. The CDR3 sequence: CASSQGTLSYEQYF. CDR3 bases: TGCGCCAGCAGCCAAGGCACCTTATCCTACGAGCAGTACTTC.

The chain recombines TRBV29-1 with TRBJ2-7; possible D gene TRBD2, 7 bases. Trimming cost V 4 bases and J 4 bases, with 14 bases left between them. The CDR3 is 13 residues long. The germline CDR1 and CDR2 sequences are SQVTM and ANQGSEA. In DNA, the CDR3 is TGCAGCGTTGTTCCGAGGGGGGGTTACGAGCAGTACTTC. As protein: CSVVPRGGYEQYF.

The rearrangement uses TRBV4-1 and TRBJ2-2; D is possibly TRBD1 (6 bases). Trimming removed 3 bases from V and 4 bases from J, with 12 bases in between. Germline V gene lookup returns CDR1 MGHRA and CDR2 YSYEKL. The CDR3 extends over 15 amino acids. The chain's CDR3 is CASSHQDRLTGELFF. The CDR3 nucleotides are TGCGCCAGCAGCCACCAGGACAGACTCACCGGGGAGCTGTTTTTT.

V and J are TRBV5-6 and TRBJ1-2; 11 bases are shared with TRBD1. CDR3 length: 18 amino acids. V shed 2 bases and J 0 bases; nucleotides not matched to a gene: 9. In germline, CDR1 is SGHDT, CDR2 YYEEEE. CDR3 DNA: TGTGCCAGCAGCTTAATAAGGGGACAGGGGGTCGCTAACTATGGCTACACCTTC. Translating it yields CASSLIRGQGVANYGYTF.

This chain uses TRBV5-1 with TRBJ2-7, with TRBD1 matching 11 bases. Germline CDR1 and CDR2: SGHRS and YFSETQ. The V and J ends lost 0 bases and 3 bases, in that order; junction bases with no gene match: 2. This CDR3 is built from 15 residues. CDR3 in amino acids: CASSLAGQGVYEQYF. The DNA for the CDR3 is TGCGCCAGCAGCTTGGCGGGACAGGGGGTCTACGAGCAGTACTTC. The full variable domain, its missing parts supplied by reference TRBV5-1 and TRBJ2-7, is KAGVTQTPRYLIKTRGQQVTLSCSPISGHRSVSWYQQTPGQGLQFLFEYFSETQRNKGNFPGRFSGRQFSNSRSEMNVSTLELGDSALYLCASSLAGQGVYEQYFGPGTRLTVT.

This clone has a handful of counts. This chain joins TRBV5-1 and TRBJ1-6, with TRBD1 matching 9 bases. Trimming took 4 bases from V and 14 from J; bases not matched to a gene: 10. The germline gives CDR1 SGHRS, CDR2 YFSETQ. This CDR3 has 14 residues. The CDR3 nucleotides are TGCGCCAGCAGCCCGGGACAGGGAGCATTCACCCTCCACTTT. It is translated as CASSPGQGAFTLHF. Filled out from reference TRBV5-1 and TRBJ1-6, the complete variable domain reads KAGVTQTPRYLIKTRGQQVTLSCSPISGHRSVSWYQQTPGQGLQFLFEYFSETQRNKGNFPGRFSGRQFSNSRSEMNVSTLELGDSALYLCASSPGQGAFTLHFGNGTRLTVT.

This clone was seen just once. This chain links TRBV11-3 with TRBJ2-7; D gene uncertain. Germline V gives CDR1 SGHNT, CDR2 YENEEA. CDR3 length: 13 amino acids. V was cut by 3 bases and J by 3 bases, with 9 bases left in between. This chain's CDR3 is CASSFGGLYEQYF. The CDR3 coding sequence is TGTGCCAGCAGCTTCGGTGGCCTCTACGAGCAGTACTTC.

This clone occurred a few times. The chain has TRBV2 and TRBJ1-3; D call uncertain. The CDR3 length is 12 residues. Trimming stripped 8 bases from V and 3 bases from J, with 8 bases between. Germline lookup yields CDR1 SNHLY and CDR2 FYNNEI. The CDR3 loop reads CASGLDGNTIYF. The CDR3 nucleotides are TGTGCCAGCGGGCTGGATGGAAACACCATATATTTT. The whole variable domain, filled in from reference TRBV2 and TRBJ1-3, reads EPEVTQTPSHQVTQMGQEVILRCVPISNHLYFYWYRQILGQKVEFLVSFYNNEISEKSEIFDDQFSVERPDGSNFTLKIRSTKLEDSAMYFCASGLDGNTIYFGEGSWLTVV.